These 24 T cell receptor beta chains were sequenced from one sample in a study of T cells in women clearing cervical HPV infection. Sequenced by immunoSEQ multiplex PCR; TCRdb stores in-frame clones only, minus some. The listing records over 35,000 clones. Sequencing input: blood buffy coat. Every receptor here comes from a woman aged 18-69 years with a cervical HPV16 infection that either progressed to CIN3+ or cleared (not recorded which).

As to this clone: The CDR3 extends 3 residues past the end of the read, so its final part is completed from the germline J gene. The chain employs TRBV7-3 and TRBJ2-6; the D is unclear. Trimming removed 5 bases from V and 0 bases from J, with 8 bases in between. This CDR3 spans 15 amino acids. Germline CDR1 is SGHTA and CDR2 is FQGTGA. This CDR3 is CASSPPGSGANVLTF. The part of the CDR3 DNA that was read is TGTGCCAGCAGCCCTCCCGGCTCTGGGGCCAACGTC. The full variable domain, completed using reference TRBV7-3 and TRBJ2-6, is GAGVSQTPSNKVTEKGKYVELRCDPISGHTALYWYRQSLGQGPEFLIYFQGTGAADDSGLPNDRFFAVRPEGSVSTLKIQRTERGDSAVYLCASSPPGSGANVLTFGAGSRLTVL.

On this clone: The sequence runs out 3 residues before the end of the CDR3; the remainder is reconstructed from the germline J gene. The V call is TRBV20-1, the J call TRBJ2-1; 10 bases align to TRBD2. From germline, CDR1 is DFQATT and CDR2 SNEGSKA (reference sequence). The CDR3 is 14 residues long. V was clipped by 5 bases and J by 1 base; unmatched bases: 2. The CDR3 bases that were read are TGCAGTGCTGGAGCGGGGGGGTCCTACAATGAG. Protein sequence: CSAGAGGSYNE. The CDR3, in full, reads CSAGAGGSYNEQFF.

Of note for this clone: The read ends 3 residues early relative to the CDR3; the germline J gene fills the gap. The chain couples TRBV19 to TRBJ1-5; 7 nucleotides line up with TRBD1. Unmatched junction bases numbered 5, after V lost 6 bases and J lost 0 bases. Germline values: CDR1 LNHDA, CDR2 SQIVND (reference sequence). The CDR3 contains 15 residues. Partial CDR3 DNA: TGTGCCAGTAGACTAACAGGGGCTAGCAATCAGCCC. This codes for CASRLTGASNQP. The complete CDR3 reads CASRLTGASNQPQHF. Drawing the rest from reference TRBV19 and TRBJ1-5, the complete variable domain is DGGITQSPKYLFRKEGQNVTLSCEQNLNHDAMYWYRQDPGQGLRLIYYSQIVNDFQKGDIAEGYSVSREKKESFPLTVTSAQKNPTAFYLCASRLTGASNQPQHFGDGTRLSIL.

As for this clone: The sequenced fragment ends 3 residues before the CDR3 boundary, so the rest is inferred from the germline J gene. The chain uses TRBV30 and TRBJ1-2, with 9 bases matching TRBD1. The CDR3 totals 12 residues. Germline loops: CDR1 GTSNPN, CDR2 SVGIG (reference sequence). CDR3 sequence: CAWRQGAWGYTF. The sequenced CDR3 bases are TGTGCCTGGAGACAGGGGGCTTGGGGC.

The CDR3 region is CASRDPGTGLEKLFF. CDR3 bases read: TGTGCCAGTAGGGACCCCGGGACAGGCTTAGAAAAA. This rearrangement joins TRBV19 to TRBJ1-4; TRBD1 agrees at 8 bases. The read terminates 3 residues ahead of where the CDR3 ends, so the germline J gene completes it. Per the germline V gene, CDR1 is LNHDA and CDR2 is SQIVND (reference sequence). The CDR3 is 15 residues long. The V gene end was trimmed by 6 bases and the J gene end by 8 bases; junction bases not matched to a gene: 11.

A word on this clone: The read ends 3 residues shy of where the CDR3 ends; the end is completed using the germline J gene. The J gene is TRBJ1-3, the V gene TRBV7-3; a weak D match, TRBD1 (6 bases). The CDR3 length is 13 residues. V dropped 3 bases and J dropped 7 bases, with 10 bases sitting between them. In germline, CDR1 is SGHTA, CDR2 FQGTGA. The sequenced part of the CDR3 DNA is TGTGCCAGCAGCTTGGACCAGGGGAACACC. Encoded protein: CASSLDQGNT. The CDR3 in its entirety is CASSLDQGNTIYF.

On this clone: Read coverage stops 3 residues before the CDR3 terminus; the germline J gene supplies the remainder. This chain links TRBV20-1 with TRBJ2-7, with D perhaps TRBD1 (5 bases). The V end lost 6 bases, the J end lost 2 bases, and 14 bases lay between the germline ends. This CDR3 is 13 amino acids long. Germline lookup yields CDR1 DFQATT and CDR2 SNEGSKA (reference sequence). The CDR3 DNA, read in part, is TGCAGTGCCCCATGTGGGGCCCCCTACGAG. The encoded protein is CSAPCGAPYE. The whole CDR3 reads CSAPCGAPYEQYF.

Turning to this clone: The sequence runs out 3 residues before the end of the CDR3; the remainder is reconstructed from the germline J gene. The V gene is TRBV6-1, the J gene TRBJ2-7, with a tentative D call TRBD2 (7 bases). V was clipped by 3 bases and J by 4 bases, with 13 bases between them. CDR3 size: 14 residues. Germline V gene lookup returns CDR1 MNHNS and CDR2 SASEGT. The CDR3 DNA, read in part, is TGTGCCAGCAGTGATACGGGGGGCGCGTACGAG. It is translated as CASSDTGGAYE. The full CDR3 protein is CASSDTGGAYEQYF.

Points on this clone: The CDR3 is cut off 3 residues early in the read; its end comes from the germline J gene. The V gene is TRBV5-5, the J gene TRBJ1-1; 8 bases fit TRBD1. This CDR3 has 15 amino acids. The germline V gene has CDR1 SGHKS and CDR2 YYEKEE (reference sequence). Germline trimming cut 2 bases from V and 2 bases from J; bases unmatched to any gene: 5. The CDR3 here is CASSFSRGLNTEAFF. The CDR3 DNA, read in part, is TGTGCCAGCAGCTTCTCCAGGGGGCTTAACACTGAA.

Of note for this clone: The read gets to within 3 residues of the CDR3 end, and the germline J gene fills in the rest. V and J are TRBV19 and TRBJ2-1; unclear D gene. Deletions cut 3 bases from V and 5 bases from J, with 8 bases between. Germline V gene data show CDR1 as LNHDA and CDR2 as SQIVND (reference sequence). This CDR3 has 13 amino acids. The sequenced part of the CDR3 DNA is TGTGCCAGTAGTATCGCGCGGAACAATGAG. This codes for CASSIARNNE. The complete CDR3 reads CASSIARNNEQFF.

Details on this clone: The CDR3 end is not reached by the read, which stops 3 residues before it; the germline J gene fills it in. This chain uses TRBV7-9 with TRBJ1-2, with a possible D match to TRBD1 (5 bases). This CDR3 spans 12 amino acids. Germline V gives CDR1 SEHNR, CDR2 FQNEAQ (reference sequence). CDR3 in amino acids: CASSPYEGGYTF. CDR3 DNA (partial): TGTGCCAGCAGTCCCTACGAGGGGGGC.

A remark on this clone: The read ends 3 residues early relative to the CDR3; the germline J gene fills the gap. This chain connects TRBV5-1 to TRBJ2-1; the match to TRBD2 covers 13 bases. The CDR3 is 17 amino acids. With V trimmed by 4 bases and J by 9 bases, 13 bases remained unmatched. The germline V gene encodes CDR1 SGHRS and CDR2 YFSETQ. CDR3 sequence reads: CASSRVGGTSGAGEQFF. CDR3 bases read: TGCGCCAGCAGCCGCGTCGGGGGGACTAGCGGGGCTGGTGAG.

CDR3 DNA, as far as it was read: TGTGCCAGCTCACCCGGGGGAAACTATGGT. It specifies CASSPGGNYG. The CDR3 in its entirety is CASSPGGNYGQYF. The rearrangement uses TRBV18 and TRBJ2-4; tentative D call: TRBD2 (6 bases). The read comes to an end 3 residues before the CDR3 does, leaving the germline J gene to fill in the end. This CDR3 spans 13 amino acids. In germline, CDR1 is KGHSH, CDR2 LQKENI.

The CDR3 bases that were read are TGTGCCAGCAGCTTGGACAGTCCAGTAGCGAACATT. Residues: CASSLDSPVANI. The entire CDR3 protein is CASSLDSPVANIQYF. This sequence joins TRBV5-4 and TRBJ2-4; perhaps TRBD2 as D (5 bases). The sequenced fragment ends 3 residues before the CDR3 boundary, so the rest is inferred from the germline J gene. The CDR3 loop spans 15 amino acids. Germline CDR1 and CDR2: SGHNT and YYREEE (reference sequence). Trimming took 0 bases from V and 7 from J, leaving 14 bases between them.

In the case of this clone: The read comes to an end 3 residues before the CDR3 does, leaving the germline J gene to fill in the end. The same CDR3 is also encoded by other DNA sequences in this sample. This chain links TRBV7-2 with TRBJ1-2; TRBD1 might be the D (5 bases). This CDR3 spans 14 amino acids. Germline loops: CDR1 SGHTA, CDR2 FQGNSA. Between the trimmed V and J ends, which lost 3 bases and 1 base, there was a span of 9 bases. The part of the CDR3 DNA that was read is TGTGCCAGCAGCTTGGAGGGGCTTAACTATGGC. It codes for CASSLEGLNYG. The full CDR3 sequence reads CASSLEGLNYGYTF.

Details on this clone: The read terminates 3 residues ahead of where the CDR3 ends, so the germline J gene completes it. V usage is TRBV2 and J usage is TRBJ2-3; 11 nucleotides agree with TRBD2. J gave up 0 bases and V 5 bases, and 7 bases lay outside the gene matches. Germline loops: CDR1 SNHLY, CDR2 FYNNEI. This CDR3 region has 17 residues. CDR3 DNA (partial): TGTGCCAGCAGTACGGGACTAGCGGCAGCTAGCACAGATACG. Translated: CASSTGLAAASTDT. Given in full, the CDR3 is CASSTGLAAASTDTQYF.

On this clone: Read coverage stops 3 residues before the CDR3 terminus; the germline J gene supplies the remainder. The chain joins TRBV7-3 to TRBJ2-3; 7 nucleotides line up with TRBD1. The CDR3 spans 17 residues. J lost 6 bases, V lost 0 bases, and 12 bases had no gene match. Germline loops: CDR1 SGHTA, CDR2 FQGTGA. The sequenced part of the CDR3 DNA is TGTGCCAGCAGCTTAACCCCCGTCGGGACAGATCGGGATACG. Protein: CASSLTPVGTDRDT. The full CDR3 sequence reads CASSLTPVGTDRDTQYF.

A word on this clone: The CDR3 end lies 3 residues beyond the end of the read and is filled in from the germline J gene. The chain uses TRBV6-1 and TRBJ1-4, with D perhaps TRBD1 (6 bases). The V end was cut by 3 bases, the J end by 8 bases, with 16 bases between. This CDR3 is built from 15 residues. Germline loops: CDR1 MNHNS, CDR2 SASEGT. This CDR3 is CASSDGQSLGEKLFF. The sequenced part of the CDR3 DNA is TGTGCCAGCAGTGACGGACAGTCCCTTGGGGAAAAA.

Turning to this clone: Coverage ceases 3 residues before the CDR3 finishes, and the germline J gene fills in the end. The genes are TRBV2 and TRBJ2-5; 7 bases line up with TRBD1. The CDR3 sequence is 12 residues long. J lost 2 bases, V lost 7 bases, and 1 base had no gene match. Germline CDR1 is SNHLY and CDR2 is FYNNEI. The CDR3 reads CASKGQQETQYF. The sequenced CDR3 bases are TGTGCCAGCAAGGGACAGCAAGAGACC.

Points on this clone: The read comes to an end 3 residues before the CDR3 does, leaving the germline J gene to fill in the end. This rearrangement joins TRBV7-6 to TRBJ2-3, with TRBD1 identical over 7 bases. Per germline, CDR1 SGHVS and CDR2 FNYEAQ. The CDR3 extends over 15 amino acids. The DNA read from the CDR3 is TGTGCCAGCAGCTCCGTAACAGGGGCGGCGGAGACG. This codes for CASSSVTGAAET. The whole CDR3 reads CASSSVTGAAETQYF.

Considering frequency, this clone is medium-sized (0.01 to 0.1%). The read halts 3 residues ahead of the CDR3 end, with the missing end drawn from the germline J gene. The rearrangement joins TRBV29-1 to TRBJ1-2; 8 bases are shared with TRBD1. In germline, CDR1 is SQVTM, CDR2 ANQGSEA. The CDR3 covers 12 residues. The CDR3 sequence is CSVNGQGRGYTF. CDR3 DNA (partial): TGCAGCGTTAATGGACAGGGCAGAGGC.

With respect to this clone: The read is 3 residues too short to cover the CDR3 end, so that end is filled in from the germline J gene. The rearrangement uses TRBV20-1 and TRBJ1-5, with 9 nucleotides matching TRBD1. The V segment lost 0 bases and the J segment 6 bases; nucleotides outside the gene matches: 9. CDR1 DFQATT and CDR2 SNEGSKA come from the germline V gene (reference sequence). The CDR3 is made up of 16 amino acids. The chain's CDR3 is CSARDQGTGSGQPQHF. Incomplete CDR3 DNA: TGCAGTGCTAGAGATCAAGGGACAGGGTCCGGTCAGCCC.

CDR3: CASSPRLATQETQYF. The covered CDR3 bases are TGTGCCAGCAGTCCGAGACTAGCAACCCAAGAGACC. The chain couples TRBV5-6 to TRBJ2-5; 7 nucleotides match TRBD2. The CDR3 end falls 3 residues outside the read, so it is completed with the germline J gene. The germline V gene has CDR1 SGHDT and CDR2 YYEEEE. V shed 5 bases and J 1 base; nucleotides not matched to a gene: 8. This CDR3 region has 15 residues.

The CDR3 loop is CASSPGQGAILGGRIYEQYF. The part of the CDR3 DNA that was read is TGTGCCAGCAGCCCCGGACAGGGGGCGATACTCGGCGGGAGAATCTACGAG. The chain recombines TRBV4-2 with TRBJ2-7; 11 bases map to TRBD1. The read comes to an end 3 residues before the CDR3 does, leaving the germline J gene to fill in the end. The CDR3 runs 20 residues. V lost 4 bases to trimming and J lost 3 bases; unmatched junction nucleotides: 20. The germline V gene encodes CDR1 LGHNA and CDR2 YNFKEQ.